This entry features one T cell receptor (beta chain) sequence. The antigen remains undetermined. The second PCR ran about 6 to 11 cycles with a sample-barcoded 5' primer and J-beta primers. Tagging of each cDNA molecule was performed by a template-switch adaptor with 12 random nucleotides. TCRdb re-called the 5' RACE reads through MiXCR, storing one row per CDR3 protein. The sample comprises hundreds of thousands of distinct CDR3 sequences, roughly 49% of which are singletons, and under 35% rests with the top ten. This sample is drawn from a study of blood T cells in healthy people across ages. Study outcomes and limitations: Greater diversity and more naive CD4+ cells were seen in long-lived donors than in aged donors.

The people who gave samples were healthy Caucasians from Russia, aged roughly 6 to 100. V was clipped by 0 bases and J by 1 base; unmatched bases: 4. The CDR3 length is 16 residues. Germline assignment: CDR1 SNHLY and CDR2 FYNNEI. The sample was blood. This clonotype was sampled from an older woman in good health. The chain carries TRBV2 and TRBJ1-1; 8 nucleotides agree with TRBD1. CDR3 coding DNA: TGTGCCAGCAGTGAAGCACGGACAGGGCCGAACACTGAAGCTTTCTTT. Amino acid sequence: CASSEARTGPNTEAFF.